This T cell receptor (beta chain) was obtained from a study of siplizumab effects on memory and regulatory T cells. CDR1 MNHNS and CDR2 SASEGT come from the germline V gene. CDR3 length: 10 amino acids. With 8 bases removed from V and 6 bases from J, the gap between germline ends came to 6 bases. The assay covered roughly 100,000 TCR templates per sample. Using immunoSEQ multiplex PCR, the repertoire was profiled, and TCRdb retains in-frame clones only, with some absent. Of approximately 50,000 clones listed, 93% are singletons. Sequencing used CD8+ T cells sorted from blood. This sequence originates from a human donor in good health. This chain links TRBV6-1 with TRBJ2-3, with unresolved D. This CDR3 is CASRLDTQYF. The DNA for the CDR3 is TGTGCCAGCCGGTTGGATACGCAGTATTTT.